These 13 T cell receptor beta chains were all obtained from the same sample, sequenced in a study of T cells after posttransplantation cyclophosphamide. Treatment was busulfan-fludarabine conditioning, a marrow graft, and cyclophosphamide on days +3 and +4. Sequencing was performed with immunoSEQ multiplex PCR; in TCRdb, only in-frame clones are kept and a portion is missing. The repertoire consists of just under 7,500 clones, none detected only once. Specimen: PBMCs, collected after allogeneic stem cell transplant with posttransplant cyclophosphamide. The source is a male patient aged 45-60 years who received an allogeneic stem cell transplant from an unrelated donor, was CMV-positive, and had acute GVHD only. The graft donor may be the source of some T cells.

This clone was counted many times. The chain couples TRBV4-3 to TRBJ1-6; D is perhaps TRBD1 (6 bases). The germline CDR1 and CDR2 sequences are LGHNA and YSLEER. CDR3 length: 16 amino acids. The V gene lost 1 base and the J gene lost 6 bases, with 13 bases spanning the gap. DNA of the CDR3: TGCGCCAGCAGCCAAGGGTTCACAGGGCCTAATTCACCCCTCCACTTT. As protein: CASSQGFTGPNSPLHF.

This clone was detected only a few times. The rearrangement uses TRBV5-1 and TRBJ1-5; no clear D gene. The CDR3 covers 14 residues. Per germline, CDR1 SGHRS and CDR2 YFSETQ. V was pared by 0 bases and J by 6 bases, with 10 bases between. As DNA, the CDR3 is TGCGCCAGCAGCTTGGTGCCCGCGGCTCAGCCCCAGCATTTT. As protein: CASSLVPAAQPQHF.

This clone has more than one count but fewer than ten. A far larger clone is just one base off, so this is likely a read error. V and J are TRBV9 and TRBJ2-1, with no clear D. This CDR3 is built from 16 residues. Germline V gene data show CDR1 as SGDLS and CDR2 as YYNGEE. The V end lost 4 bases, the J end lost 0 bases, and 14 bases lay between the germline ends. CDR3 in DNA: TGTGCCAGCAGCCAAGAAGCACAGAGCTCCTACAATGAGCAGTTCTTC. Its translation is CASSQEAQSSYNEQFF. The full variable domain, rest sourced from reference TRBV9 and TRBJ2-1, is DSGVTQTPKHLITATGQRVTLRCSPRSGDLSVYWYQQSLDQGLQFLIQYYNGEERAKGNILERFSAQQFPDLHSELNLSSLELGDSALYFCASSQEAQSSYNEQFFGPGTRLTVL.

This clone has ten or more counts. This chain connects TRBV4-1 to TRBJ2-2; no clear D gene. This CDR3 has 16 amino acids. V shed 0 bases and J shed 2 bases, with 10 bases lying between them. Per germline, CDR1 MGHRA and CDR2 YSYEKL. In nucleotides, the CDR3 is TGCGCCAGCAGCCAAGAGAGTCTGGTTAACACCGGGGAGCTGTTTTTT. Its protein is CASSQESLVNTGELFF.

This clone was observed a handful of times. The chain carries TRBV13 and TRBJ1-5; D may be TRBD1 (6 bases). The germline CDR1 and CDR2 sequences are PRHDT and FYEKMQ (reference sequence). The CDR3 is 15 residues long. V was shortened by 5 bases and J by 6 bases, with 17 bases between the two germline ends. CDR3 sequence reads: CASSQGGGSFQPQHF. The DNA for the CDR3 is TGTGCCAGCAGCCAAGGGGGTGGCTCATTTCAGCCCCAGCATTTT.

This clone was recorded a few times. The chain employs TRBV27 and TRBJ2-1; 10 bases match TRBD2. This CDR3 spans 16 amino acids. V lost 5 bases to trimming and J lost 3 bases; unmatched junction nucleotides: 7. CDR1 MNHEY and CDR2 SMNVEV come from the germline V gene (reference sequence). CDR3 sequence reads: CASSHTSGALYNEQFF. Here the CDR3 DNA reads TGTGCCAGCAGTCATACTAGCGGGGCTCTCTACAATGAGCAGTTCTTC.

This clone was seen ten or more times. The chain recombines TRBV7-6 with TRBJ1-4; D possibly corresponds to TRBD1 (6 bases). Germline V gene lookup returns CDR1 SGHVS and CDR2 FNYEAQ. V was shortened by 0 bases and J by 8 bases, with 16 bases between the two germline ends. There are 16 residues in the CDR3. Here the CDR3 reads CASSLAGGRRREKLFF. The CDR3, as DNA: TGTGCCAGCAGCTTAGCCGGGGGGCGTCGGAGGGAAAAACTGTTTTTT.

This clone has ten or more counts. V and J are TRBV29-1 and TRBJ1-1; D unresolved. Germline assignment: CDR1 SQVTM and CDR2 ANQGSEA. CDR3 length equals 12 residues. With 3 bases removed from V and 2 bases from J, the gap between germline ends came to 7 bases. The CDR3 loop reads CSVDWANTEAFF. For the CDR3, the DNA is TGCAGCGTTGACTGGGCCAACACTGAAGCTTTCTTT.

Ten or more counts support this clone. This chain connects TRBV6-5 to TRBJ1-6, with D possibly being TRBD1 (5 bases). The V gene lost 2 bases and the J gene lost 7 bases, with 9 bases spanning the gap. CDR1 is MNHEY and CDR2 is SVGAGI in the germline V gene. CDR3 length: 14 residues. CDR3 DNA sequence: TGTGCCAGCAGTTACAGGGGCTACAATTCACCCCTCCACTTT. Translation gives CASSYRGYNSPLHF.

Many counts were recorded for this clone. V and J are TRBV6-6 and TRBJ2-7; 10 bases map to TRBD2. CDR1 and CDR2 (germline): MNHNY, SVGAGI (reference sequence). The V and J ends lost 4 bases and 4 bases, in that order; junction bases with no gene match: 4. The CDR3 runs to 14 residues. CDR3 bases: TGTGCCAGCAGTTCGGCTAGCGGGAGTTACGAGCAGTACTTC. This codes for CASSSASGSYEQYF.

The chain links TRBV28 to TRBJ1-1; D gene uncertain. V was trimmed by 4 bases and J by 1 base, leaving 19 bases between them. The CDR3 length is 17 residues. CDR1 and CDR2 from the germline V gene are MDHEN and SYDVKM. The CDR3 sequence is CASSSTRGSMRNTEAFF. The CDR3, as DNA: TGTGCCAGCAGTTCCACACGCGGATCCATGCGGAACACTGAAGCTTTCTTT.

This clone was seen repeatedly, ten times or more. The V gene is TRBV4-2, the J gene TRBJ1-1; D remains ambiguous. Germline V gives CDR1 LGHNA, CDR2 YNFKEQ. The CDR3 extends over 15 amino acids. V was shortened by 0 bases and J by 2 bases, with 10 bases between the two germline ends. This chain's CDR3 is CASSQDDGVNTEAFF. The DNA of the CDR3 is TGTGCCAGCAGCCAAGATGACGGGGTAAACACTGAAGCTTTCTTT.

This clone was counted many times. The chain employs TRBV28 and TRBJ1-3; D uncertain. Between the trimmed V and J ends, which lost 7 bases and 2 bases, there was a span of 12 bases. This CDR3 is built from 14 residues. Germline V CDR1 and CDR2: MDHEN, SYDVKM. The CDR3 sequence is CASIANPAGNTIYF. The CDR3 bases are TGTGCCAGCATTGCAAATCCGGCTGGAAACACCATATATTTT.